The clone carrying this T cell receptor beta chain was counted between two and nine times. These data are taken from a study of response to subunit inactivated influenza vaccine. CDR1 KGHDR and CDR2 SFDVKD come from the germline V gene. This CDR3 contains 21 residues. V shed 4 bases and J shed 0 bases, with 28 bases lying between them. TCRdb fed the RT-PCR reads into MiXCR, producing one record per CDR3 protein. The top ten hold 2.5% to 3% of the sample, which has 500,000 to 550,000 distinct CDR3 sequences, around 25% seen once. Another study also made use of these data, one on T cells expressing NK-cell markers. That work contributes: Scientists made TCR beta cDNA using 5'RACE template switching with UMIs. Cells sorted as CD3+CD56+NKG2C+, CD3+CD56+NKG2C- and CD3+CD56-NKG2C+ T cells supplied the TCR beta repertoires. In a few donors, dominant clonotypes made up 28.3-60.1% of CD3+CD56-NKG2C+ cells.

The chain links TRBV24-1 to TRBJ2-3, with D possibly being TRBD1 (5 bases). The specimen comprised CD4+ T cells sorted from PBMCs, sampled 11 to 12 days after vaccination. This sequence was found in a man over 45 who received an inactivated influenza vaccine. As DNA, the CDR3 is TGTGCCACCAGTGAATACGGTCCAGGGAAGATAGCTGCAAGGAGCACAGATACGCAGTATTTT. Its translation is CATSEYGPGKIAARSTDTQYF.